A selection of T cell receptor beta chains follows, all from one sample in a study of technical replicates of blood from four donors. Only in-frame clones appear in the TCRdb table, and some are missing; sequencing was by immunoSEQ multiplex PCR. This table holds 60,000 to 85,000 clones, 90% to 95% found once. Sample: T cells isolated from PBMCs. The receptors were gathered from a human donor in good health. CDR3s include the opening cysteine and the closing phenylalanine or tryptophan. D genes are given only for firm matches. Expanded clones are given a class, and other clones once, few, many or no size at all.

clone size: .
V gene: TRBV6-1
D gene: TRBD2
J gene: TRBJ2-1
CDR3 protein: CASTYLWEGRNEQFF
CDR3 DNA: TGTGCCAGCACCTACCTGTGGGAGGGCCGTAATGAGCAGTTCTTC

clone size: .
V gene: TRBV9
D gene: TRBD1
J gene: TRBJ2-7
CDR3 protein: CASSSGTGNFYEQYF
CDR3 DNA: TGTGCCAGCAGCTCCGGGACAGGGAATTTCTACGAGCAGTACTTC

clone size: .
V gene: TRBV9
D gene: TRBD1
J gene: TRBJ2-7
CDR3 protein: CASSAGTGRYEQYF
CDR3 DNA: TGTGCCAGCAGCGCGGGGACAGGGAGGTACGAGCAGTACTTC

clone size: .
V gene: TRBV2
D gene: TRBD2
J gene: TRBJ2-1
CDR3 protein: CASRGVAGFYNEQFF
CDR3 DNA: TGTGCCAGCAGGGGCGTAGCGGGATTCTACAATGAGCAGTTCTTC

clone size: .
V gene: TRBV5-4
D gene: TRBD2
J gene: TRBJ2-7
CDR3 protein: CASSKTSGRPDEQYF
CDR3 DNA: TGTGCCAGCAGCAAAACTAGCGGGAGGCCGGACGAGCAGTACTTC

clone size: .
V gene: TRBV7-3
D gene: TRBD2
J gene: TRBJ2-1
CDR3 protein: CASSLLAVSSYNEQFF
CDR3 DNA: TGTGCCAGCAGCTTACTAGCGGTAAGCTCCTACAATGAGCAGTTCTTC

clone size: .
V gene: TRBV5-1
D gene: .
J gene: TRBJ2-3
CDR3 protein: CASMKQASTDTQYF
CDR3 DNA: TGCGCCAGCATGAAACAGGCTAGCACAGATACGCAGTATTTT

clone size: once
V gene: TRBV10-3
D gene: .
J gene: TRBJ1-2
CDR3 protein: CAISEGDEYGYTF
CDR3 DNA: TGTGCCATCAGTGAAGGGGATGAGTATGGCTACACCTTC

clone size: .
V gene: TRBV30
D gene: TRBD1
J gene: TRBJ1-5
CDR3 protein: CAWSVLGGHQPQHF
CDR3 DNA: TGTGCCTGGAGTGTACTAGGGGGCCATCAGCCCCAGCATTTT

clone size: .
V gene: TRBV6-1
D gene: .
J gene: TRBJ1-5
CDR3 protein: CASSEAETYQPQHF
CDR3 DNA: TGTGCCAGCAGTGAAGCGGAGACCTATCAGCCCCAGCATTTT

clone size: .
V gene: TRBV6-5
D gene: .
J gene: TRBJ2-7
CDR3 protein: CASSSVYEQYF
CDR3 DNA: TGTGCCAGCAGTTCAGTCTACGAGCAGTACTTC

clone size: .
V gene: TRBV10-2
D gene: .
J gene: TRBJ2-2
CDR3 protein: CASNVVLAGELFF
CDR3 DNA: TGCGCCAGCAACGTGGTACTCGCCGGGGAGCTGTTTTTT

clone size: .
V gene: TRBV11-2
D gene: .
J gene: TRBJ2-1
CDR3 protein: CASSSLSASYNEQFF
CDR3 DNA: TGTGCCAGCAGCTCCCTTAGCGCGTCCTACAATGAGCAGTTCTTC

clone size: .
V gene: TRBV9
D gene: TRBD2
J gene: TRBJ2-1
CDR3 protein: CASSVGGSIDEQFF
CDR3 DNA: TGTGCCAGCAGCGTAGGCGGGAGTATCGATGAGCAGTTCTTC

clone size: .
V gene: TRBV5-6
D gene: .
J gene: TRBJ2-3
CDR3 protein: CASSSTRREYTDTQYF
CDR3 DNA: TGTGCCAGCAGCTCCACCAGGAGGGAGTACACAGATACGCAGTATTTT

clone size: once
V gene: TRBV7-9
D gene: TRBD2
J gene: TRBJ2-3
CDR3 protein: CASSWRLAGEIDTQYF
CDR3 DNA: TGTGCCAGCAGCTGGAGACTAGCGGGAGAGATAGATACGCAGTATTTT

clone size: .
V gene: TRBV6-5
D gene: .
J gene: TRBJ2-1
CDR3 protein: CASSYLFIGNEQFF
CDR3 DNA: TGTGCCAGCAGTTACCTTTTCATCGGCAATGAGCAGTTCTTC

clone size: .
V gene: TRBV6-6
D gene: .
J gene: TRBJ2-5
CDR3 protein: CASSWAIETQYF
CDR3 DNA: TGTGCCAGCAGTTGGGCTATTGAGACCCAGTACTTC

clone size: .
V gene: TRBV29-1
D gene: TRBD1
J gene: TRBJ1-2
CDR3 protein: CSVGPGQGNYGYTF
CDR3 DNA: TGCAGCGTTGGCCCGGGACAGGGTAATTATGGCTACACCTTC

clone size: .
V gene: TRBV27
D gene: TRBD2
J gene: TRBJ2-1
CDR3 protein: CASKRGSSYNEQFF
CDR3 DNA: TGTGCCAGCAAGCGCGGGAGCTCCTACAATGAGCAGTTCTTC

clone size: .
V gene: TRBV4-1
D gene: TRBD2
J gene: TRBJ2-1
CDR3 protein: CASSQELAGGYNEQFF
CDR3 DNA: TGCGCCAGCAGCCAAGAGTTAGCGGGAGGGTACAATGAGCAGTTCTTC

clone size: .
V gene: TRBV27
D gene: TRBD1
J gene: TRBJ2-5
CDR3 protein: CASSLTGPETQYF
CDR3 DNA: TGTGCCAGCAGTTTGACAGGGCCAGAGACCCAGTACTTC

clone size: .
V gene: TRBV28
D gene: .
J gene: TRBJ1-3
CDR3 protein: CASRKRGNTIYF
CDR3 DNA: TGTGCCAGCAGGAAGAGGGGAAACACCATATATTTT

clone size: .
V gene: TRBV10-3
D gene: .
J gene: TRBJ1-5
CDR3 protein: CAISDYDLRGNQPQHF
CDR3 DNA: TGTGCCATCAGTGACTACGACCTCCGGGGCAATCAGCCCCAGCATTTT

clone size: once
V gene: TRBV6-5
D gene: .
J gene: TRBJ1-5
CDR3 protein: CASGASTNQPQHF
CDR3 DNA: TGTGCCAGCGGGGCCTCGACGAATCAGCCCCAGCATTTT

clone size: .
V gene: TRBV7-2
D gene: TRBD2
J gene: TRBJ2-3
CDR3 protein: CASSLTSLGLAGGLTQYF
CDR3 DNA: TGTGCCAGCAGCTTAACGAGCTTGGGACTAGCGGGAGGGCTTACGCAGTATTTT

clone size: .
V gene: TRBV29-1
D gene: .
J gene: TRBJ2-1
CDR3 protein: CSVSPLGGIGNEQFF
CDR3 DNA: TGCAGCGTTAGTCCCTTGGGGGGAATCGGGAATGAGCAGTTCTTC